This T cell receptor (beta chain) was sequenced during a study of post-analysis software for immune sequencing data. Overall study context: Relapsing-remitting, secondary progressive and progressive-relapsing multiple sclerosis were all included among the disease courses.

After removal of 7 bases from V and 0 bases from J, the junction contained 3 bases not matched to a gene. The CDR3 contains 15 residues. Notes on the study in general: The five TRBV segments detected at higher frequency in patients than in controls included TRBV5-6, TRBV5-1 and TRBV20-1. F measure clustering grouped samples strongly by preparation batch. Versus controls, multiple sclerosis patients showed significantly lower diversity (normalized Chao1).

cDNA libraries for TCR beta contained unique molecular identifiers. One entry per CDR3 protein, called by TCRdb with MiXCR from the PCR reads. The data contain fewer than 900,000 distinct CDR3 sequences, approximately 44% of them singletons. Comment on this clonotype: The antigen remains undetermined.

This rearrangement joins TRBV12-3 or TRBV12-4 to TRBJ2-3; 11 bases fit TRBD2. The receptor was derived from a girl aged 5 to 17 with multiple sclerosis. Sequences were obtained from blood. CDR3 protein: CASNIAGGSTDTQYF. The CDR3 DNA follows: TGTGCCAGCAATATAGCGGGAGGGAGCACAGATACGCAGTATTTT.